This TCR beta chain was identified in a study of blood T cell repertoires in COVID-19. Study overall: Sites across the United States, Italy and Spain contributed samples from acute and convalescent COVID-19.

This CDR3 contains 14 residues. J was trimmed by 5 bases and V by 5 bases; bases with no gene match: 6. The germline V gene has CDR1 SNHLY and CDR2 FYNNEI. How the authors handled the data: Amplifying reference gene primers gave estimates of nucleated cell counts. Clones were read by immunoSEQ multiplex PCR, and TCRdb kept only the in-frame ones, dropping some. V, J and clone size are taken as reported in that table, and D and trimming were inferred from the DNA itself. The sample contains approximately 70,000 clones, around 90% of which appear only once. The sample comprised peripheral blood. This sequence was found in a human donor in a cohort sampled during active COVID-19. The V and J genes are TRBV2 and TRBJ2-5, with 9 bases identical to TRBD1. The CDR3 here is CASSPRTGVETQYF. The CDR3 coding sequence is TGTGCCAGCAGTCCAAGGACAGGGGTGGAGACCCAGTACTTC.